The 18 T cell receptor beta chains below come from one sample, sequenced in a study of beta chain features in type 1 diabetes. General study findings and limits: Across all four CD4+ subsets, people with type 1 diabetes showed modestly shorter TCRB CDR3s.

As every portion of the isolated RNA was reverse transcribed, the sequencing read expressed TCRB transcripts. Generated by immunoSEQ multiplex PCR, the TCRdb table keeps only in-frame clones and is missing some. The repertoire consists of hundreds of thousands of clones, with about an eighth occurring once and the leading ten covering about 0.02%. These TCRs' antigens remain unknown. Sequenced material: naive CD4+ T cells from blood. The receptor source for this set is a man aged 18 to 35 with type 1 diabetes.

This clone was detected a few times. The J gene is TRBJ1-5, the V gene TRBV10-3, with TRBD1 matching 9 bases. CDR1 ENHRY and CDR2 SYGVKD come from the germline V gene. V was clipped by 6 bases and J by 5 bases; unmatched bases: 5. This CDR3 spans 14 amino acids. CDR3 in DNA: TGTGCCATCAGCCGGGACAGGGCGGATCAGCCCCAGCATTTT. This translates into CAISRDRADQPQHF.

This clone was seen a few times. The J gene is TRBJ1-2, the V gene TRBV20-1; 7 bases fit TRBD1. Germline lookup yields CDR1 DFQATT and CDR2 SNEGSKA (reference sequence). This CDR3 is 11 amino acids long. The V and J ends lost 5 bases and 6 bases, in that order; junction bases with no gene match: 3. Here the CDR3 reads CSAQGGDGYTF. The CDR3, as DNA: TGCAGTGCTCAGGGGGGGGATGGCTACACCTTC.

This clone appeared a few times. This sequence joins TRBV7-9 and TRBJ1-1; 8 positions agree with TRBD1. From germline, CDR1 is SEHNR and CDR2 FQNEAQ (reference sequence). Trimming removed 6 bases from V and 4 bases from J; junction bases left unmatched: 4. This CDR3 has 13 amino acids. CDR3 sequence (DNA): TGTGCCAGCAGAGGACAGGGCGGCACTGAAGCTTTCTTT. Amino acid sequence: CASRGQGGTEAFF.

This rearrangement joins TRBV4-2 to TRBJ2-2; 9 bases match TRBD2. V was clipped by 1 base and J by 6 bases; unmatched bases: 18. CDR1 is LGHNA and CDR2 is YNFKEQ in the germline V gene. The CDR3 totals 20 residues. The CDR3 sequence is CASSQGGWLAGSLGAGELFF. The CDR3 coding sequence is TGTGCCAGCAGCCAAGGGGGCTGGCTAGCGGGGTCTTTAGGCGCCGGGGAGCTGTTTTTT.

The chain joins TRBV13 to TRBJ2-6; D is perhaps TRBD2 (5 bases). Germline V gene sequence: CDR1 PRHDT, CDR2 FYEKMQ (reference sequence). The CDR3 covers 16 residues. Trimming shortened V by 0 bases and J by 2 bases, and 8 bases separated the two germline ends. The CDR3 nucleotides read TGTGCCAGCAGCTTAGGCCCGGAGGCTGGGGCCAACGTCCTGACTTTC. It specifies CASSLGPEAGANVLTF.

The table lists this clone with a few counts. J is TRBJ2-5 and V is TRBV2; no reliable D call. The CDR3 is 13 residues long. Trimming shortened V by 7 bases and J by 5 bases, and 14 bases separated the two germline ends. Germline V CDR1 and CDR2: SNHLY, FYNNEI. CDR3 region: CASTGEARETQYF. The CDR3 DNA reads as TGTGCCAGCACCGGTGAGGCGCGGGAGACCCAGTACTTC.

The V and J genes are TRBV6-7 and TRBJ1-2; 7 bases align to TRBD1. TRBV6-7 is reported as an ORF; its role is uncertain. V shed 7 bases and J 8 bases; nucleotides not matched to a gene: 13. The CDR3 consists of 14 residues. The CDR3 nucleotides are TGTGCCAGCACCCCAGAGAGGGGGCAAGGCGGCTACACCTTC. Its protein product is CASTPERGQGGYTF.

The chain combines TRBV2 with TRBJ2-2, with D maybe TRBD2 (5 bases). The germline V and J ends were trimmed by 4 bases and 2 bases, with 11 bases remaining between them. The CDR3 consists of 15 residues. Per the germline V gene, CDR1 is SNHLY and CDR2 is FYNNEI. The chain's CDR3 is CASSATGLNTGELFF. The CDR3 DNA is TGTGCCAGCAGTGCGACCGGACTTAACACCGGGGAGCTGTTTTTT.

The chain couples TRBV19 to TRBJ1-2; D is perhaps TRBD1 (6 bases). CDR1 and CDR2 (germline): LNHDA, SQIVND (reference sequence). Trimming stripped 4 bases from V and 4 bases from J, with 16 bases between. CDR3 length: 15 amino acids. CDR3 region: CASSSDRNFLYGYTF. The CDR3 nucleotides read TGTGCCAGTAGTAGCGACAGGAATTTTCTCTATGGCTACACCTTC. The variable domain in full, with the rest retrieved from reference TRBV19 and TRBJ1-2, is DGGITQSPKYLFRKEGQNVTLSCEQNLNHDAMYWYRQDPGQGLRLIYYSQIVNDFQKGDIAEGYSVSREKKESFPLTVTSAQKNPTAFYLCASSSDRNFLYGYTFGSGTRLTVV.

The V gene is TRBV2, the J gene TRBJ1-5; TRBD1 matches at 7 bases. The CDR3 has 14 residues. Unmatched junction bases numbered 1, after V lost 1 base and J lost 4 bases. CDR1 SNHLY and CDR2 FYNNEI come from the germline V gene. The CDR3 coding sequence is TGTGCCAGCAGTGAAGGCAGGGGGAATCAGCCCCAGCATTTT. This sequence encodes CASSEGRGNQPQHF.

The genes are TRBV27 and TRBJ2-3; 9 bases fit TRBD2. J gave up 4 bases and V 4 bases, and 9 bases lay outside the gene matches. The germline V gene encodes CDR1 MNHEY and CDR2 SMNVEV (reference sequence). The CDR3 sequence is 16 residues long. This CDR3 is CASSSLQRGVSDTQYF. As DNA, the CDR3 is TGTGCCAGCAGTTCCCTCCAGCGGGGGGTATCAGATACGCAGTATTTT.

This clone was seen only a few times. The chain combines TRBV19 with TRBJ2-7; D gene uncertain. The V gene lost 1 base and the J gene lost 2 bases, with 12 bases spanning the gap. The CDR3 is 15 amino acids. Germline CDR1 LNHDA, CDR2 SQIVND (reference sequence). This CDR3 is CASSIGAALAYEQYF. In nucleotides, the CDR3 is TGTGCCAGTAGTATAGGGGCAGCTTTAGCCTACGAGCAGTACTTC.

This chain uses TRBV7-2 with TRBJ2-3; D is perhaps TRBD1 or TRBD2 (5 bases each). Germline lookup yields CDR1 SGHTA and CDR2 FQGNSA. V lost 1 base to trimming and J lost 0 bases, with 14 bases between them. This CDR3 region has 17 residues. The CDR3 DNA sequence: TGTGCCAGCAGCTTAGTAGTCGGGGCAACTAGCACAGATACGCAGTATTTT. Its protein is CASSLVVGATSTDTQYF.

Remarks on this clone: The same CDR3 arises from other DNA sequences in this sample as well. The chain carries TRBV30 and TRBJ1-1, with 8 bases that match TRBD1. There are 14 residues in the CDR3. Germline V gives CDR1 GTSNPN, CDR2 SVGIG (reference sequence). J lost 2 bases, V lost 0 bases, and 2 bases had no gene match. CDR3 DNA sequence: TGTGCCTGGAGTGTAGGGACAGGCAACACTGAAGCTTTCTTT. It is translated as CAWSVGTGNTEAFF. The whole variable domain, remainder taken from reference TRBV30 and TRBJ1-1, is SQTIHQWPATLVQPVGSPLSLECTVEGTSNPNLYWYRQAAGRGLQLLFYSVGIGQISSEVPQNLSASRPQDRQFILSSKKLLLSDSGFYLCAWSVGTGNTEAFFGQGTRLTVV.

This clone showed up just a few times. V and J are TRBV10-2 and TRBJ2-7, with no clear D. V lost 0 bases and J 2 bases, leaving 8 bases between the germline ends. Germline loops: CDR1 WSHSY, CDR2 SAAADI. This CDR3 is built from 14 residues. The CDR3, as DNA: TGCGCCAGCAGTGAGTCGGCAGCAACCTACGAGCAGTACTTC. This sequence encodes CASSESAATYEQYF.

This clone was recorded a few times. This chain links TRBV15 with TRBJ1-4; D is possibly TRBD1 (5 bases). Germline CDR1 reads LNHNV; CDR2 reads YYDKDF (reference sequence). Deletions cut 5 bases from V and 6 bases from J, with 10 bases between. This CDR3 is 13 amino acids long. The CDR3 region has the DNA TGTGCCACCAGCGTTCAGGGTGATGAAAAACTGTTTTTT. This encodes CATSVQGDEKLFF.

The CDR3 DNA reads as TGTGCCAGCAGTTCAAGGGGGCTGGGTAATGAAAAACTGTTTTTT. Protein sequence: CASSSRGLGNEKLFF. The chain has TRBV27 and TRBJ1-4, with 7 bases matching TRBD1. Per the germline V gene, CDR1 is MNHEY and CDR2 is SMNVEV (reference sequence). The J segment lost 4 bases and the V segment lost 4 bases, leaving 6 bases of the junction unmatched. This CDR3 spans 15 amino acids.

Only a few counts were recorded for this clone. The chain joins TRBV9 to TRBJ2-1, with D possibly being TRBD1 (5 bases). The CDR3 has 12 amino acids. Trimming removed 0 bases from V and 12 bases from J, with 10 bases in between. Germline V CDR1 and CDR2: SGDLS, YYNGEE. In nucleotides, the CDR3 is TGTGCCAGCAGCGTAGATTCAGGGCGGCAGTTCTTC. It codes for CASSVDSGRQFF.